The source of this TCR beta chain is a study of cytomegalovirus exposure and HLA in healthy donors. Researchers ran the PCR with 60 Vbeta and 13 Jbeta primers. Data came from immunoSEQ multiplex PCR; TCRdb stores just in-frame clones and leaves some out. The sample includes under 200,000 clones, 70% to 80% of them seen just once. The CDR3 loop spans 15 amino acids. Germline lookup yields CDR1 KGHSH and CDR2 LQKENI. The junction had 3 bases not matched to a gene; V was cut back by 2 bases and J by 0 bases. Study observations and caveats: Reports described diagnosis of cytomegalovirus status by the classifier as highly specific and sensitive.

A remark on this clone: Its antigen is unknown.

Sequenced: PBMCs. The TCR was taken from a man aged 50 or older in good health and CMV-seropositive. V usage is TRBV18 and J usage is TRBJ1-2; TRBD1 aligns across 7 bases. CDR3 nucleotides: TGTGCCAGCTCACCAGGGACAGCCCCTAACTATGGCTACACCTTC. It specifies CASSPGTAPNYGYTF.